This T cell receptor (beta chain) appears in the sequencing data of a study of PD-L1 blockade in urothelial cancer. The table lists this clone with a few counts. Time point: peripheral blood 6 weeks after treatment start. Using immunoSEQ multiplex PCR, the repertoire was profiled, and TCRdb retains in-frame clones only, with some absent. The sample has around 110,000 clones; roughly 90% are singletons. V lost 6 bases, J lost 4 bases, and 15 bases lay in between. This CDR3 is 14 amino acids long. Germline CDR1 is KGHSH and CDR2 is LQKENI. The J gene is TRBJ1-1, the V gene TRBV18; TRBD1 might be the D (5 bases). Sequences were derived from PBMCs, sampled around atezolizumab (anti-PD-L1) treatment. This receptor was identified in a man aged 55 to 69 with urothelial cancer. The CDR3 is CASSASSGGTEAFF. DNA for the CDR3: TGTGCCAGCTCGGCGTCGTCGGGGGGCACTGAAGCTTTCTTT.